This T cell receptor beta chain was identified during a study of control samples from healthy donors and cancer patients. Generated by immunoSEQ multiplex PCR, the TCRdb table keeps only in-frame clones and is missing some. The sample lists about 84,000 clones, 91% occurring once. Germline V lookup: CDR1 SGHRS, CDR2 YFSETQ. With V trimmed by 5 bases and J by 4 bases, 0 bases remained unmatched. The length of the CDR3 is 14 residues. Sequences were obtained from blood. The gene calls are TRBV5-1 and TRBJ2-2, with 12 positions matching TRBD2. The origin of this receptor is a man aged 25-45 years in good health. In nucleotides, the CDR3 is TGCGCCAGCAGGACTAGCGGGGGCACCGGGGAGCTGTTTTTT. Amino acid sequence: CASRTSGGTGELFF.